The clone carrying this TCR beta chain was seen only once. Its target is not known. Per the original methods: Junction-only immunoSEQ sequences carried no quality scores, so filtering differed. Sequenced by immunoSEQ multiplex PCR; TCRdb stores in-frame clones only, minus some. V, J and clone size are taken as reported in that table, and D and trimming were inferred from the DNA itself. The sample contains 2 million or so clones, roughly 94% of which appear only once. Terminally differentiated effector memory CD45RA+ cells were excluded by CCR7 positive selection of CD45RO-negative cells. This record comes from a study of shared clonotypes between healthy human individuals. On the study more broadly: A donor's plate count was three for CD4 naive and three for CD4 memory; CD8 naive had two and CD8 memory one. Broader study findings: Naive CD4 clonotype sharing across a few donors was around 5%. Few donors restricted represented genetic and exposure-history diversity.

The sequence was obtained from a man between 18 and 35 years old in good health. Sequencing was done on a sample of naive CD8+ T cells sorted from blood.

The CDR3, as DNA: TGTGCCAGCAGCCCCGGGACTAGCCTCTACAATGAGCAGTTCTTC. Its protein product is CASSPGTSLYNEQFF. This chain uses TRBV11-3 with TRBJ2-1, with 9 bases lining up with TRBD2. V dropped 5 bases and J dropped 3; count of bases not matched to a gene: 5. The CDR3 covers 15 residues. Germline V gives CDR1 SGHNT, CDR2 YENEEA.